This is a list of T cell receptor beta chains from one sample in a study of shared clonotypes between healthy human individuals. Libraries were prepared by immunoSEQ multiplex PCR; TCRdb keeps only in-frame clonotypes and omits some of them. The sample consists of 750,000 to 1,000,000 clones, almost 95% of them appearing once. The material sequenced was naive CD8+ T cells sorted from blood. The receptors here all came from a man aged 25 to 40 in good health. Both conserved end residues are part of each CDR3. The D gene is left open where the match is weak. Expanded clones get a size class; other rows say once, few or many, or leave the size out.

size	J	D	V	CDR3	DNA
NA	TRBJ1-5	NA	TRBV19	CASSIPGHSNQPQHF	TGTGCCAGTAGTATTCCTGGACACAGCAATCAGCCCCAGCATTTT
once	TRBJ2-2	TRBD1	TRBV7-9	CASSLGQWENTGELFF	TGTGCCAGCAGCTTGGGACAGTGGGAGAACACCGGGGAGCTGTTTTTT
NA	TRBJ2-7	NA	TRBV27	CASSLLSSYEQYF	TGTGCCAGCAGTTTACTTAGCTCCTACGAGCAGTACTTC
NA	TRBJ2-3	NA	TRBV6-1	CASNSDTQYF	TGTGCCAGCAATTCAGATACGCAGTATTTT
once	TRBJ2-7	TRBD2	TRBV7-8	CASSLEEGGAYEQYF	TGTGCCAGCAGCTTAGAGGAGGGAGGGGCCTACGAGCAGTACTTC
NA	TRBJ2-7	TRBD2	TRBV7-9	CASSWSGRPFEQYF	TGTGCCAGCAGCTGGAGCGGGAGGCCGTTCGAGCAGTACTTC
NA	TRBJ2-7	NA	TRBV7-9	CASSRTLRDPWEQYF	TGTGCCAGCAGCCGTACGCTTCGGGATCCCTGGGAGCAGTACTTC
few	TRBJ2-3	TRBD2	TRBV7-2	CASSLIAGGPDTQYF	TGTGCCAGCAGCTTAATAGCGGGAGGGCCAGATACGCAGTATTTT
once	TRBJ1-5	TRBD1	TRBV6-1	CASSGRGQTGSRGNQPQHF	TGTGCCAGCAGTGGCCGGGGACAGACGGGATCACGGGGCAATCAGCCCCAGCATTTT
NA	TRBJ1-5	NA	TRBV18	CASSPDTNQPQHF	TGTGCCAGCTCCCCGGACACTAATCAGCCCCAGCATTTT
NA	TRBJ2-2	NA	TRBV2	CASLEKNTGELFF	TGTGCCAGTTTAGAAAAGAACACCGGGGAGCTGTTTTTT
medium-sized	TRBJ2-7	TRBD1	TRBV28	CASSGSGTEPYEQYF	TGTGCCAGCAGCGGGTCCGGGACAGAACCCTACGAGCAGTACTTC
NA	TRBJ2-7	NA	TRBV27	CASSPSPGGVSYEQYF	TGTGCCAGCAGTCCTTCCCCAGGGGGGGTTTCCTACGAGCAGTACTTC
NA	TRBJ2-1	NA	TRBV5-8	CASSQTEQFF	TGTGCCAGCAGCCAGACTGAGCAGTTCTTC
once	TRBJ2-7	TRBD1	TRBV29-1	CSVEGQGFENEQYF	TGCAGCGTTGAGGGACAGGGGTTCGAAAACGAGCAGTACTTC
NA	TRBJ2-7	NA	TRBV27	CASSVRVSYEQYF	TGTGCCAGCAGTGTACGAGTATCCTACGAGCAGTACTTC
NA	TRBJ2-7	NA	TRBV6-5	CASSSVYEQYF	TGTGCCAGCAGTTCGGTCTACGAGCAGTACTTC
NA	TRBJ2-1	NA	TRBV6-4	CASSDSFLVAGKRDNEQFF	TGTGCCAGCAGTGACTCGTTCCTCGTGGCGGGAAAGCGTGACAATGAGCAGTTCTTC
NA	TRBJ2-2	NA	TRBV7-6	CASATLGGNTGELFF	TGTGCCAGCGCCACTTTAGGAGGGAACACCGGGGAGCTGTTTTTT
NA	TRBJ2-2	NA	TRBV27	CASSPRGRNTGELFF	TGTGCCAGCAGTCCCCGAGGCCGAAACACCGGGGAGCTGTTTTTT
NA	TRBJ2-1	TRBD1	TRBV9	CASSVAPTGGSYNEQFF	TGTGCCAGCAGCGTAGCTCCGACAGGGGGCTCCTACAATGAGCAGTTCTTC
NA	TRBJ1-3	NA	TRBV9	CASSEGPSGNTIYF	TGTGCCAGCAGCGAGGGCCCCTCTGGAAACACCATATATTTT
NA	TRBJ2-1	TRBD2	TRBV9	CASSVVGLSYNEQFF	TGTGCCAGCAGCGTTGTGGGACTATCCTACAATGAGCAGTTCTTC
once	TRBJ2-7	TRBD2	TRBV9	CASSVASGHSYEQYF	TGTGCCAGCAGCGTTGCTAGCGGCCACTCCTACGAGCAGTACTTC
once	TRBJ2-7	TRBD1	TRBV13	CASSSGQGPEDPYEQYF	TGTGCCAGCAGTTCGGGACAGGGGCCGGAGGATCCCTACGAGCAGTACTTC
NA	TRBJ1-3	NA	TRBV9	CASSVGGASSGNTIYF	TGTGCCAGCAGCGTAGGAGGGGCGAGCTCTGGAAACACCATATATTTT
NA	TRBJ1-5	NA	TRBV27	CASSLGGGQGQPQHF	TGTGCCAGCAGTTTAGGCGGGGGGCAAGGTCAGCCCCAGCATTTT
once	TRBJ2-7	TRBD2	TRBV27	CASSPGTNYEQYF	TGTGCCAGCAGTCCCGGGACTAACTACGAGCAGTACTTC
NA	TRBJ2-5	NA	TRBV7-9	CASSLYGSTQETQYF	TGTGCCAGCAGCTTATACGGGAGCACCCAAGAGACCCAGTACTTC
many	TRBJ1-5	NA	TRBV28	CASSSGGRLSNQPQHF	TGTGCCAGCAGTTCTGGGGGACGGTTGAGCAATCAGCCCCAGCATTTT
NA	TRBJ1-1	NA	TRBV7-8	CASSPRGSGTEAFF	TGTGCCAGCAGCCCCAGGGGATCTGGCACTGAAGCTTTCTTT
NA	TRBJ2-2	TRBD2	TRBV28	CASSLGGSGRSGELFF	TGTGCCAGCAGTTTAGGAGGTAGCGGGAGGTCCGGGGAGCTGTTTTTT
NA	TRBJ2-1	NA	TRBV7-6	CASSLDGGNEQFF	TGTGCCAGCAGCTTGGATGGTGGCAATGAGCAGTTCTTC
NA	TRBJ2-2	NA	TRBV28	CASSFKLTGELFF	TGTGCCAGCAGTTTTAAACTGACCGGGGAGCTGTTTTTT
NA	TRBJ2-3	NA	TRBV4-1	CASSLLSGPSTDTQYF	TGCGCCAGCAGCCTACTGAGCGGACCTAGCACAGATACGCAGTATTTT
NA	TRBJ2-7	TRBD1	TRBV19	CASSIRRGYEQYF	TGTGCCAGTAGTATCCGCAGGGGGTACGAGCAGTACTTC
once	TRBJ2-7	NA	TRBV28	CASSFARVEQYF	TGTGCCAGCAGTTTTGCCAGGGTGGAGCAGTACTTC
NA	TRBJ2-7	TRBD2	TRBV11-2	CASSGLLAASSYEQYF	TGTGCCAGCAGCGGCCTCCTAGCGGCCAGCTCCTACGAGCAGTACTTC
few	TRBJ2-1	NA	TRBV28	CASSLEKGRVAYNEQFF	TGTGCCAGCAGTTTAGAGAAGGGACGGGTTGCGTACAATGAGCAGTTCTTC
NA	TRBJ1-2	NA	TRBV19	CASTPTETVYGYTF	TGTGCCAGTACCCCAACCGAGACAGTCTATGGCTACACCTTC
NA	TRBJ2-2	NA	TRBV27	CASSPSNTGELFF	TGTGCCAGCAGTCCCTCGAACACCGGGGAGCTGTTTTTT
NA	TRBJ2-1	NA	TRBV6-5	CASVAPSSYNEQFF	TGTGCCAGCGTGGCCCCAAGCTCCTACAATGAGCAGTTCTTC
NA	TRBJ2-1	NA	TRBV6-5	CASSDYYNEQFF	TGTGCCAGCAGTGACTACTACAATGAGCAGTTCTTC
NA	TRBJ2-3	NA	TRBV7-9	CASSPQMIARGEGTDTQYF	TGTGCCAGCAGCCCCCAAATGATAGCTAGAGGTGAGGGCACAGATACGCAGTATTTT
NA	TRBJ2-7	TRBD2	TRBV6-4	CAIPSGEAYEQYF	TGTGCCATCCCTAGCGGGGAAGCCTACGAGCAGTACTTC
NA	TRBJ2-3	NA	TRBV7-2	CASSLALGAGQDTQYF	TGTGCCAGCAGCTTAGCCCTGGGAGCGGGCCAAGATACGCAGTATTTT
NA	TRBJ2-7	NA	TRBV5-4	CASSSGGTTDPYEQYF	TGTGCCAGCAGCTCTGGCGGGACAACGGATCCCTACGAGCAGTACTTC
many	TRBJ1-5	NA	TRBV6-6	CASSWRGNQPQHF	TGTGCCAGCAGTTGGCGGGGGAATCAGCCCCAGCATTTT
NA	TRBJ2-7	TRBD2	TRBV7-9	CASSFSSGRLSSYEQYF	TGTGCCAGCAGCTTCTCTAGCGGGAGACTCAGCTCCTACGAGCAGTACTTC
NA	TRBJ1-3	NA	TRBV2	CASTRPYGNTIYF	TGTGCCAGCACGCGGCCCTACGGAAACACCATATATTTT
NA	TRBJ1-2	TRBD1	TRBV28	CASSRGDRGYGYTF	TGTGCCAGCAGCCGGGGGGACAGGGGCTATGGCTACACCTTC
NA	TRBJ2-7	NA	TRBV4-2	CASSQGGVINEQYF	TGTGCCAGCAGCCAAGGAGGGGTGATAAACGAGCAGTACTTC
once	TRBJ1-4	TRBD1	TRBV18	CASSLSGQGNEKLFF	TGTGCCAGCTCATTATCGGGACAGGGTAATGAAAAACTGTTTTTT
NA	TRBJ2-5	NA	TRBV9	CASSQDVGTQYF	TGTGCCAGCAGTCAGGATGTTGGGACCCAGTACTTC
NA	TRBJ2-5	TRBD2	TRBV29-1	CSAWTSPQKETQYF	TGCAGCGCATGGACTAGCCCCCAAAAAGAGACCCAGTACTTC
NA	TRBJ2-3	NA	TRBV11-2	CASSSLTDTQYF	TGTGCCAGCAGCTCACTCACAGATACGCAGTATTTT
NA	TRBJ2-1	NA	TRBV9	CASSVEGHEEQFF	TGTGCCAGCAGCGTAGAGGGCCACGAGGAGCAGTTCTTC
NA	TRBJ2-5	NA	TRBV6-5	CASREGIQETQYF	TGTGCCAGCAGGGAGGGGATACAAGAGACCCAGTACTTC
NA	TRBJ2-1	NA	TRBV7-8	CASSLSSYNEQFF	TGTGCCAGCAGCTTGTCTAGTTACAATGAGCAGTTCTTC